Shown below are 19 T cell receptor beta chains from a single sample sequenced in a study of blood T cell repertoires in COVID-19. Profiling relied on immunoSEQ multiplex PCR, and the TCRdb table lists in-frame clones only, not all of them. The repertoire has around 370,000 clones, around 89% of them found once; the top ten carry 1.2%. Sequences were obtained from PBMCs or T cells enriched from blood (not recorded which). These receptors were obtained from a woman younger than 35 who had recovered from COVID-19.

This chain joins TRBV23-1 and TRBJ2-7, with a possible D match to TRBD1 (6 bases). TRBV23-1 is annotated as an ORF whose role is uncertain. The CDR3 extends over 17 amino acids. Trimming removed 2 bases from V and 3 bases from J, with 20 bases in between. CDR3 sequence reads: CASSQNRRGGPDYEQYF. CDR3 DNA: TGCGCCAGCAGTCAAAACAGGAGAGGGGGTCCGGACTACGAGCAGTACTTC.

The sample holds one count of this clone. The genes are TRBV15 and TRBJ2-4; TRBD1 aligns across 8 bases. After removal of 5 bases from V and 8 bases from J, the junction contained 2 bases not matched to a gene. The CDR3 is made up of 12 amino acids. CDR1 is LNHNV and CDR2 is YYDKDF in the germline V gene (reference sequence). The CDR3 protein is CATSGTGHIQYF. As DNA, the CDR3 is TGTGCCACCAGCGGGACAGGACACATTCAGTACTTC. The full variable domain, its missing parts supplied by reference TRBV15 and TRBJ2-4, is DAMVIQNPRYQVTQFGKPVTLSCSQTLNHNVMYWYQQKSSQAPKLLFHYYDKDFNNEADTPDNFQSRRPNTSFCFLDIRSPGLGDTAMYLCATSGTGHIQYFGAGTRLSVL.

CDR3 nucleotide sequence: TGTGCCAGCAGCCCCCGGGACAGGGCTGGGAACACTGAAGCTTTCTTT. Amino acids: CASSPRDRAGNTEAFF. The gene calls are TRBV9 and TRBJ1-1, with TRBD1 matching 9 bases. This CDR3 is 16 amino acids long. The germline V gene encodes CDR1 SGDLS and CDR2 YYNGEE. V lost 4 bases, J lost 1 base, and 8 bases stayed unmatched.

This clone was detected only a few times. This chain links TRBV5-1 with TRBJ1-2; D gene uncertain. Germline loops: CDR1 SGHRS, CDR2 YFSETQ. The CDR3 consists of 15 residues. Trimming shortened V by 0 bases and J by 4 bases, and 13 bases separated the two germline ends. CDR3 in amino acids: CASSLEAGSLYGYTF. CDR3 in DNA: TGCGCCAGCAGCTTGGAAGCGGGCAGCCTCTATGGCTACACCTTC.

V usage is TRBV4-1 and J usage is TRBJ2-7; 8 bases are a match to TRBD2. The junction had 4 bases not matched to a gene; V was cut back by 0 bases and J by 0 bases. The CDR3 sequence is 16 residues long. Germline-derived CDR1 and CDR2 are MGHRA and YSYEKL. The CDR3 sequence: CASSQEAGGPSYEQYF. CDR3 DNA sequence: TGCGCCAGCAGCCAAGAGGCGGGGGGCCCCTCCTACGAGCAGTACTTC.

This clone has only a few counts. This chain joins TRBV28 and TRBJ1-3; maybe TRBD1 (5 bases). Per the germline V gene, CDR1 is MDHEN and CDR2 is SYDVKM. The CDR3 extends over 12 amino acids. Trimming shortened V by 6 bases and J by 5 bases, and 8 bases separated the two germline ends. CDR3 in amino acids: CASSGHRNTIYF. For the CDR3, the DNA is TGTGCCAGCAGCGGACACAGAAACACCATATATTTT. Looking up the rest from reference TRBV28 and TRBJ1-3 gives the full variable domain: DVKVTQSSRYLVKRTGEKVFLECVQDMDHENMFWYRQDPGLGLRLIYFSYDVKMKEKGDIPEGYSVSREKKERFSLILESASTNQTSMYLCASSGHRNTIYFGEGSWLTVV.

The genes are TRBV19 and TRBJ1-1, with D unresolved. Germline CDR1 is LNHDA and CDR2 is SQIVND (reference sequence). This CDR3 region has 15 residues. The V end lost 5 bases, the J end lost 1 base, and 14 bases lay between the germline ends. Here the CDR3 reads CASSPSGVTNTEAFF. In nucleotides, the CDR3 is TGTGCCAGTAGTCCGTCGGGAGTAACGAACACTGAAGCTTTCTTT. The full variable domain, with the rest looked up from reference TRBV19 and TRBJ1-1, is DGGITQSPKYLFRKEGQNVTLSCEQNLNHDAMYWYRQDPGQGLRLIYYSQIVNDFQKGDIAEGYSVSREKKESFPLTVTSAQKNPTAFYLCASSPSGVTNTEAFFGQGTRLTVV.

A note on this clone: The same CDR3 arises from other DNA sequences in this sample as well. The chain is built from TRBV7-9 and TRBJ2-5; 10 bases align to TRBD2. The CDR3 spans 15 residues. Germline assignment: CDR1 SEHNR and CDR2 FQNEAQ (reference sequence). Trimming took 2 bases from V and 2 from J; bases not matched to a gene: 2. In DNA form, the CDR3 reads TGTGCCAGCAGCTTACTAGCGGGGGATCAAGAGACCCAGTACTTC. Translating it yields CASSLLAGDQETQYF.

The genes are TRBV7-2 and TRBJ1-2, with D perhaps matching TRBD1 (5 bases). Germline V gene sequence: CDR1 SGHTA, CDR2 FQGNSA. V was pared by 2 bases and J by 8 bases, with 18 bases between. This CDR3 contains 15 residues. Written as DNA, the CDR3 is TGTGCCAGCAGCTTAAGGGGTGGCGCATTTAGCGGCTACACCTTC. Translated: CASSLRGGAFSGYTF.

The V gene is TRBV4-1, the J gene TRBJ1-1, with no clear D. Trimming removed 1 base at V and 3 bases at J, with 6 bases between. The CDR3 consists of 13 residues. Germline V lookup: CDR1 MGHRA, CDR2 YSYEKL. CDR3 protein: CASSQVVDTEAFF. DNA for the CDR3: TGCGCCAGCAGCCAAGTAGTCGACACTGAAGCTTTCTTT.

The CDR3 region is CASSKLGGLGVETQYF. The CDR3 DNA is TGTGCCAGCAGCAAACTTGGGGGACTAGGCGTAGAGACCCAGTACTTC. V gene TRBV3-1 (or the pseudogene TRBV3-2) combines with J gene TRBJ2-5; 8 positions match TRBD2. Per germline, CDR1 LGHDT and CDR2 YNNKEL (reference sequence). The ends lost 5 bases at V and 4 bases at J; junction bases unmatched: 12. The CDR3 is 16 residues long.

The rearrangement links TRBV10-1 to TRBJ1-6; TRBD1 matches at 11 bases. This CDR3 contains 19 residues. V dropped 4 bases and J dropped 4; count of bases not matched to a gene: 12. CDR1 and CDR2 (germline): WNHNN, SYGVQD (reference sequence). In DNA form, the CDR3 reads TGCGCCAGCAGTGTCAGGGACAGGGGGTGCCCAACTTATAATTCACCCCTCCACTTT. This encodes CASSVRDRGCPTYNSPLHF.

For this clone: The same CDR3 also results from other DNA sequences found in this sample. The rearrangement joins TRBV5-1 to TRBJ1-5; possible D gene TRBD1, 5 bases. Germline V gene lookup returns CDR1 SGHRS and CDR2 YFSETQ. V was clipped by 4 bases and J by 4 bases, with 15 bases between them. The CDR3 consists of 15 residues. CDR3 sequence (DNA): TGCGCCAGCAGCCCATCTGGGGGAGGGAATCAGCCCCAGCATTTT. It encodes CASSPSGGGNQPQHF.

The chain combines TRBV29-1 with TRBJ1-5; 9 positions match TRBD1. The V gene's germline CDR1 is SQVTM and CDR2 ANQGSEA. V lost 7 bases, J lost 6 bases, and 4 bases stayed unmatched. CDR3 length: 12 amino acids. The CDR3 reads CSARTGAQPQHF. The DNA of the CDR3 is TGCAGCGCCCGGACAGGGGCTCAGCCCCAGCATTTT. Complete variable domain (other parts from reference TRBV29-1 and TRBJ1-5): SAVISQKPSRDICQRGTSLTIQCQVDSQVTMMFWYRQQPGQSLTLIATANQGSEATYESGFVIDKFPISRPNLTFSTLTVSNMSPEDSSIYLCSARTGAQPQHFGDGTRLSIL.

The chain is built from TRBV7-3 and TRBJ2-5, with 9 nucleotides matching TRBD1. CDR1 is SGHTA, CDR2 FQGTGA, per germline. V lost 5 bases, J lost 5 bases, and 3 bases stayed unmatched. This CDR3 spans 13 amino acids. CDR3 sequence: CASSQGTGETQYF. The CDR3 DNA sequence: TGTGCCAGCAGCCAGGGGACAGGGGAGACCCAGTACTTC.

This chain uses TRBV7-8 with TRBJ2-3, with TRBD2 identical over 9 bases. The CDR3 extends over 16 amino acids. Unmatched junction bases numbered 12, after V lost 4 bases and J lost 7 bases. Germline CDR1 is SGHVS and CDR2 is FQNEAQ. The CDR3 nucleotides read TGTGCCAGCAGCTATCCGACTAGCGGCACATCCAATACGCAGTATTTT. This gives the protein CASSYPTSGTSNTQYF.

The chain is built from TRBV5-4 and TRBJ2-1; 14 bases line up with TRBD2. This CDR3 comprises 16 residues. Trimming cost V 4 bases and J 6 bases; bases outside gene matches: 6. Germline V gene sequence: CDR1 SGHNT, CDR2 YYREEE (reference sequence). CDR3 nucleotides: TGTGCCAGCAGCGGGGGACTAGCGGGGGCCGCCAATGAGCAGTTCTTC. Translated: CASSGGLAGAANEQFF. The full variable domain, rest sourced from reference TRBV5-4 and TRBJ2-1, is ETGVTQSPTHLIKTRGQQVTLRCSSQSGHNTVSWYQQALGQGPQFIFQYYREEENGRGNFPPRFSGLQFPNYSSELNVNALELDDSALYLCASSGGLAGAANEQFFGPGTRLTVL.

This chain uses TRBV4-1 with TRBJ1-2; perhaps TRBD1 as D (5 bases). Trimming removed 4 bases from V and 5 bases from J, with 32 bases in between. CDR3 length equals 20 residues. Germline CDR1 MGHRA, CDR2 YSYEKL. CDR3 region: CASSLPTGGLHVLSSYGYTF. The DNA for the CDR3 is TGCGCCAGCAGCCTCCCCACCGGGGGATTACATGTCCTTAGCTCTTATGGCTACACCTTC.

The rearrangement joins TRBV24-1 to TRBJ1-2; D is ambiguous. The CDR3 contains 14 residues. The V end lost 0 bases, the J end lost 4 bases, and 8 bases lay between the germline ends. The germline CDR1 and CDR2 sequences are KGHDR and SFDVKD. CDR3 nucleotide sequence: TGTGCCACCAGTGATTTGGGCAGTTCCTATGGCTACACCTTC. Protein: CATSDLGSSYGYTF.